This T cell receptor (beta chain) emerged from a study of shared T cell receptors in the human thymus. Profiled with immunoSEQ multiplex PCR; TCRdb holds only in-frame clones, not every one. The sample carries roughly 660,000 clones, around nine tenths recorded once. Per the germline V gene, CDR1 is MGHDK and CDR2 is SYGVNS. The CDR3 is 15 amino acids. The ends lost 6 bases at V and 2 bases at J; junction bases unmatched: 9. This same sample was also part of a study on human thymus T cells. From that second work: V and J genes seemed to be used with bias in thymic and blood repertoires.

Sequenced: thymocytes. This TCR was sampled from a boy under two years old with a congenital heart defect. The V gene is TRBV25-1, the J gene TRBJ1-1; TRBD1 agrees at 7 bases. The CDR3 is CASRPGQFGNTEAFF. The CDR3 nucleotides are TGTGCCAGCAGACCGGGACAGTTTGGAAACACTGAAGCTTTCTTT.